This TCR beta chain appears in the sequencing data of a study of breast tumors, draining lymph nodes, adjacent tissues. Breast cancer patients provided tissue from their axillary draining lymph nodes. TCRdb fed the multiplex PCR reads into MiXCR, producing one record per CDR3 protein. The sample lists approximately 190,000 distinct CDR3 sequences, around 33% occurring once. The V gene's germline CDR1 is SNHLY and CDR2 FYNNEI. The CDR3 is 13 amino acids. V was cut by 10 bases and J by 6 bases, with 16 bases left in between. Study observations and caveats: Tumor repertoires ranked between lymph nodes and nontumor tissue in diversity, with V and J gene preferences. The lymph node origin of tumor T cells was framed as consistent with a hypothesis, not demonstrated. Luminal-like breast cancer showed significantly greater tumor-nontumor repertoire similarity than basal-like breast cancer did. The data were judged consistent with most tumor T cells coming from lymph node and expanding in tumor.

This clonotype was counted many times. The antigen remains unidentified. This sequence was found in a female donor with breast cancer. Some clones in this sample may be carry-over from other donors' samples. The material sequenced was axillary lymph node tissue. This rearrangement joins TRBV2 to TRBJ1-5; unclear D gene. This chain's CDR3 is CATSPQHGQPQHF. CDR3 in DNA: TGTGCCACCTCTCCCCAGCACGGTCAGCCCCAGCATTTT.